Below, 9 T cell receptor beta chains from the same sample are listed, as sequenced in a study of control samples from healthy donors and cancer patients. The method was immunoSEQ multiplex PCR; TCRdb's version includes in-frame clones alone and lacks a portion of them. Of approximately 65,000 clones detected, just under 90% appear once; the ten largest clones hold about 20%. The sequenced sample was PBMCs. Receptor source: a man aged 60 to 69 with lung cancer.

In DNA, the CDR3 is TGTGCCAGTAGTATTGGACAATTTGCCGGGGAGCTGTTTTTT. Protein sequence: CASSIGQFAGELFF. The rearrangement joins TRBV19 to TRBJ2-2; tentative D call: TRBD1 (5 bases). The CDR3 has 14 amino acids. V was cut by 3 bases and J by 6 bases, with 11 bases left in between. Germline V gene data show CDR1 as LNHDA and CDR2 as SQIVND (reference sequence).

CDR3 DNA sequence: TGTGCCAGTAGTATCCGGGGGGCAAGCAAAAACATTCAGTACTTC. This encodes CASSIRGASKNIQYF. The chain links TRBV19 to TRBJ2-4; TRBD2 might be the D (7 bases). V dropped 3 bases and J dropped 3 bases, with 12 bases sitting between them. There are 15 residues in the CDR3. Germline CDR1 is LNHDA and CDR2 is SQIVND (reference sequence).

The chain recombines TRBV5-1 with TRBJ2-7; D tentatively reads TRBD1 or TRBD2 (5 bases each). The germline V gene has CDR1 SGHRS and CDR2 YFSETQ. The V gene lost 0 bases and the J gene lost 5 bases, with 6 bases spanning the gap. The length of the CDR3 is 12 residues. In nucleotides, the CDR3 is TGCGCCAGCAGCTTGGGGGACCACGAGCAGTACTTC. Its translation is CASSLGDHEQYF.

J is TRBJ1-2 and V is TRBV5-1; no firm D call. CDR3 length: 15 amino acids. V dropped 4 bases and J dropped 2 bases, with 15 bases sitting between them. CDR1 and CDR2 (germline): SGHRS, YFSETQ. The DNA of the CDR3 is TGCGCCAGCAGCATTAACGGGGATACGAACTATGGCTACACCTTC. It translates to CASSINGDTNYGYTF.

CDR3 nucleotides: TGTGCCACCAGACAGGCCACGAACACCGGGGAGCTGTTTTTT. Translating gives CATRQATNTGELFF. V gene TRBV24-1 combines with J gene TRBJ2-2; D might be TRBD1 (5 bases). Germline CDR1 KGHDR, CDR2 SFDVKD. Deletions cut 7 bases from V and 0 bases from J, with 8 bases between. The CDR3 runs to 14 residues.

The chain couples TRBV6-6 to TRBJ2-7, with D hard to call. CDR3 length: 12 residues. CDR1 is MNHNY and CDR2 is SVGAGI in the germline V gene (reference sequence). V gave up 4 bases and J gave up 3 bases, with 7 bases separating them. This CDR3 is CASSLDGYEQYV. The CDR3 DNA is TGTGCCAGCAGTTTGGACGGCTACGAGCAGTACGTC.

The rearrangement links TRBV7-9 to TRBJ2-1; D is unclear. CDR1 and CDR2 (germline): SEHNR, FQNEAQ (reference sequence). This CDR3 spans 11 amino acids. Trimming pared 4 bases from V and 12 bases from J, leaving 10 bases between. The CDR3 nucleotides read TGTGCCAGCAGCTCGGGCCCGGCGCAGTTCTTC. Protein sequence: CASSSGPAQFF.

The chain has TRBV4-1 and TRBJ2-5, with 8 bases aligning to TRBD2. CDR3 length equals 18 residues. Germline V gene data show CDR1 as MGHRA and CDR2 as YSYEKL. V was pared by 4 bases and J by 1 base, with 14 bases of the junction left unmatched. CDR3 loop: CASSLAGGGSFGQETQYF. As DNA, the CDR3 is TGCGCCAGCAGCCTCGCGGGGGGCGGGTCATTTGGCCAAGAGACCCAGTACTTC.

The chain carries TRBV7-2 and TRBJ2-3, with 7 nucleotides matching TRBD1. Trimming cost V 5 bases and J 6 bases; bases outside gene matches: 11. The CDR3 has 15 amino acids. Germline values: CDR1 SGHTA, CDR2 FQGNSA. The CDR3 loop reads CASSIQQGITDTQYF. For the CDR3, the DNA is TGTGCCAGCAGCATACAACAGGGGATTACGGATACGCAGTATTTT.